The rows below give T cell receptor beta chains drawn from one sample of a study of blood T cell repertoires in COVID-19. Here immunoSEQ multiplex PCR was the method, and the copy in TCRdb shows in-frame clones only, minus some. Among about 130,000 clones listed, about 90% were seen once. The specimen was peripheral blood. The source is a woman in her 50s who had recovered from COVID-19. Both conserved end residues are part of each CDR3. Fields, in order: V gene, CDR3 protein.

TRBV18 | CASSPPARTGDTEAFF
TRBV15 | CATGRGNRADTQYF
TRBV19 | CASSPQGTGNTIYF
TRBV2 | CASHKGLAGQETQYF
TRBV7-2 | CASSGIVGAYEQYF
TRBV4-1 | CASSHTGLVPDTQYF
TRBV6-2/TRBV6-3 | CASSYVSGGEETQYF
TRBV2 | CASSGQFGSYNEQFF
TRBV28 | CASSPGTGMANEQFF
TRBV2 | CASSGQGGKETQYF
TRBV10-1 | CASLRTNQETQYF
TRBV30 | CAWRGGASNEQFF
TRBV6-6 | CASREQGFYGYTF
TRBV2 | CASSTTGANTEAFF
TRBV19 | CASSIDAGGSKNSPLHF
TRBV11-3 | CASSHTTTGELFF
TRBV27 | CASSFRGPRYNSPLHF
TRBV6-1 | CASSEGTGRYTEAFF
TRBV28 | CASSLFRRGGTDTQYF
TRBV6-6 | CASSYRGDPNYGYTF
TRBV4-3 | CASSQEGGGLAWQFF
TRBV6-2/TRBV6-3 | CASSYPGLAGGIYPDTQYF
TRBV30 | CAWSGGHQRYGYTF
TRBV6-1 | CASSELGLAGARETQYF
TRBV2 | CASKEGRGRPEETQYF
TRBV2 | CASSPGDSYEQYF
TRBV18 | CASSPADRGRGANVLTF
TRBV21-1 | CASSKVGELDTGELFF
TRBV5-6 | CASSYLTDSTDTQYF
TRBV7-9 | CASRAYRYDGELFF
TRBV5-1 | CASSFSGLAGASSTDTQYF
TRBV7-3 | CASSFSGSSYNEQFF
TRBV11-3 | CASSLDRDSDSYEQYF
TRBV3-1/TRBV3-2 | CASSQEVSQPQHF
TRBV29-1 | CSAGTARNQPQHF
TRBV25-1 | CASSGFSVEQFF
TRBV28 | CASSKGGNYGYTF
TRBV5-1 | CASSPLPGSTDTQYF
TRBV5-1 | CASSLGGPFLEAFF
TRBV24-1 | CATSDPTANDGNTIYF
TRBV3-1/TRBV3-2 | CASRQGSEAFF
TRBV9 | CASSLTGGSYNEQFF
TRBV7-9 | CASSPRTGDHEQYF
TRBV7-3 | CASSLGTGDSGANVLTF
TRBV5-1 | CASSHQGVNTGELFF
TRBV30 | CAWTRQGGSPLHF
TRBV18 | CASSLVTSGSVGYNEQFF
TRBV19 | CASSIRASVSYEQYF
TRBV4-3 | CASSQELAGGFGANVLTF
TRBV7-6 | CASSYFSGGAYEQFF
TRBV18 | CASSNRDFSAPRQKKETQYF
TRBV6-5 | CASRGWSYGYTF
TRBV3-1/TRBV3-2 | CASSDRDSLSYEQYF
TRBV6-2/TRBV6-3 | CASSYAGLARTDTQYF
TRBV5-1 | CASSLASRDTIYF